Reported below is one T cell receptor beta chain. This specimen comes from a study of blood T cell repertoires in COVID-19. Method: immunoSEQ multiplex PCR; TCRdb's copy keeps in-frame clones and lacks some. The sample has tens of thousands of clones, about four fifths seen once. V was clipped by 6 bases and J by 0 bases, with 15 bases between them. CDR3 size: 16 residues. The germline CDR1 and CDR2 sequences are MNHEY and SMNVEV (reference sequence). Sequencing was done on a sample of peripheral blood. The chain has TRBV27 and TRBJ2-1; TRBD1 is a possible D gene (6 bases). The sequence was collected from a woman between 55 and 75 years old with acute or convalescent COVID-19. The DNA of the CDR3 is TGTGCCAGCAGCTCGATACAGGGCATCTCCTACAATGAGCAGTTCTTC. It translates to CASSSIQGISYNEQFF.